Following are 19 T cell receptor beta chains from one sample sequenced in a study of blood T cell repertoires in COVID-19. TCRdb's table, derived via immunoSEQ multiplex PCR, lists solely in-frame clones and lacks some. Of nearly 100,000 clones in the sample, approximately 84% were seen once. Source material: peripheral blood. All receptors come from a woman in her fifties or sixties with acute or convalescent COVID-19.

This chain links TRBV30 with TRBJ1-5; D is undetermined. The CDR3 runs to 13 residues. CDR1 and CDR2 from the germline V gene are GTSNPN and SVGIG (reference sequence). With 1 base removed from V and 4 bases from J, the gap between germline ends came to 8 bases. The DNA for the CDR3 is TGTGCCTGGAGTGACAGAGATAATCAGCCCCAGCATTTT. Translated, it gives CAWSDRDNQPQHF. The complete variable domain, with remaining parts taken from reference TRBV30 and TRBJ1-5, reads SQTIHQWPATLVQPVGSPLSLECTVEGTSNPNLYWYRQAAGRGLQLLFYSVGIGQISSEVPQNLSASRPQDRQFILSSKKLLLSDSGFYLCAWSDRDNQPQHFGDGTRLSIL.

This chain uses TRBV19 with TRBJ1-2; no clear D. V gave up 9 bases and J gave up 7 bases, with 15 bases separating them. The length of the CDR3 is 12 residues. CDR1 is LNHDA, CDR2 SQIVND, per germline (reference sequence). CDR3 in DNA: TGTGCCAGCGGAGAAGTTTTCTCTGGCTACACCTTC. It codes for CASGEVFSGYTF.

The gene calls are TRBV19 and TRBJ1-6; no reliable D call. The V gene lost 2 bases and the J gene lost 5 bases, with 7 bases spanning the gap. The CDR3 contains 14 residues. Germline V lookup: CDR1 LNHDA, CDR2 SQIVND (reference sequence). CDR3 DNA sequence: TGTGCCAGTAGTATAACTATCGATAATTCACCCCTCCACTTT. Protein sequence: CASSITIDNSPLHF. The full variable domain, in which reference TRBV19 and TRBJ1-6 provide the parts outside the CDR3, is DGGITQSPKYLFRKEGQNVTLSCEQNLNHDAMYWYRQDPGQGLRLIYYSQIVNDFQKGDIAEGYSVSREKKESFPLTVTSAQKNPTAFYLCASSITIDNSPLHFGNGTRLTVT.

This clone was picked up a small number of times. The same CDR3 arises from other DNA sequences in this sample as well. In nucleotides, the CDR3 is TGTGCCAGCAGCTTGAGAGGGTTGAACACTGAAGCTTTCTTT. It codes for CASSLRGLNTEAFF. The chain uses TRBV7-2 and TRBJ1-1; D remains unclear. The germline V gene encodes CDR1 SGHTA and CDR2 FQGNSA. This CDR3 contains 14 residues. V was clipped by 3 bases and J by 0 bases, with 8 bases between them. Looking up the rest from reference TRBV7-2 and TRBJ1-1 gives the full variable domain: GAGVSQSPSNKVTEKGKDVELRCDPISGHTALYWYRQSLGQGLEFLIYFQGNSAPDKSGLPSDRFSAERTGGSVSTLTIQRTQQEDSAVYLCASSLRGLNTEAFFGQGTRLTVV.

This clone has a handful of counts. The chain joins TRBV5-1 to TRBJ1-3; D not resolved. From germline, CDR1 is SGHRS and CDR2 YFSETQ. The V end was cut by 3 bases, the J end by 3 bases, with 13 bases between. The CDR3 loop spans 15 amino acids. The CDR3 DNA sequence: TGCGCCAGCAGCTACGAGGTCGCGGGTGGAAACACCATATATTTT. As protein: CASSYEVAGGNTIYF. Full variable domain (outside the CDR3, taken from reference TRBV5-1 and TRBJ1-3): KAGVTQTPRYLIKTRGQQVTLSCSPISGHRSVSWYQQTPGQGLQFLFEYFSETQRNKGNFPGRFSGRQFSNSRSEMNVSTLELGDSALYLCASSYEVAGGNTIYFGEGSWLTVV.

The chain recombines TRBV19 with TRBJ1-1, with 7 bases aligning to TRBD1. CDR3 length: 13 amino acids. Germline CDR1 is LNHDA and CDR2 is SQIVND (reference sequence). The junction had 10 bases not matched to a gene; V was cut back by 7 bases and J by 8 bases. This CDR3 is CASIGQVGSEAFF. DNA for the CDR3: TGTGCCAGTATCGGACAGGTCGGGTCCGAAGCTTTCTTT.

The rearrangement joins TRBV6-5 to TRBJ2-1, with D perhaps matching TRBD2 (5 bases). CDR3 length: 14 amino acids. V gave up 0 bases and J gave up 9 bases, with 12 bases separating them. The germline CDR1 and CDR2 sequences are MNHEY and SVGAGI. The DNA of the CDR3 is TGTGCCAGCAGTTACTCGAGAGGGAGCGGTGAGCAGTTCTTC. Translating gives CASSYSRGSGEQFF.

This rearrangement joins TRBV7-9 to TRBJ2-6, with 9 nucleotides matching TRBD1. Germline V lookup: CDR1 SEHNR, CDR2 FQNEAQ (reference sequence). The CDR3 has 17 amino acids. Trimming took 5 bases from V and 2 from J; bases not matched to a gene: 7. The CDR3 is CASSAGQGLPGANVLTF. In DNA form, the CDR3 reads TGTGCCAGCAGCGCCGGACAGGGGCTCCCTGGGGCCAACGTCCTGACTTTC.

The V gene is TRBV6-5, the J gene TRBJ2-2; 7 bases agree with TRBD1. Trimming cost V 6 bases and J 3 bases; bases outside gene matches: 4. Per the germline V gene, CDR1 is MNHEY and CDR2 is SVGAGI. CDR3 length: 14 amino acids. CDR3 in amino acids: CASRRGLDTGELFF. Written as DNA, the CDR3 is TGTGCCAGCAGAAGGGGGCTAGACACCGGGGAGCTGTTTTTT.

For this clone: One end of the junction fails to match germline, which may point to a read error. The chain carries TRBV20-1 and TRBJ1-2; the D is unclear. The CDR3 loop spans 8 amino acids. Per the germline V gene, CDR1 is DFQATT and CDR2 is SNEGSKA (reference sequence). The CDR3 DNA is TGCAGTGCTAGAGATACTCACTTC. Amino acids: CSARDTHF.

This chain joins TRBV7-6 and TRBJ2-1; D gene uncertain. Germline-derived CDR1 and CDR2 are SGHVS and FNYEAQ. With 1 base removed from V and 2 bases from J, the gap between germline ends came to 3 bases. CDR3 size: 13 residues. In nucleotides, the CDR3 is TGTGCCAGCAGCTTAGGCGCCTACAATGAGCAGTTCTTC. Its translation: CASSLGAYNEQFF.

The chain employs TRBV6-6 and TRBJ2-2; 10 positions agree with TRBD2. Germline assignment: CDR1 MNHNY and CDR2 SVGAGI (reference sequence). The CDR3 extends over 15 amino acids. Germline trimming cut 4 bases from V and 2 bases from J; bases unmatched to any gene: 1. CDR3: CASSSSGRNTGELFF. DNA for the CDR3: TGTGCCAGCAGTTCTAGCGGGAGAAACACCGGGGAGCTGTTTTTT.

The chain has TRBV4-3 and TRBJ1-1; TRBD1 is a possible D gene (5 bases). Trimming took off 1 base at V and 2 bases at J, with 11 bases between the two ends. This CDR3 comprises 15 residues. Per germline, CDR1 LGHNA and CDR2 YSLEER. CDR3 bases: TGCGCCAGCAGCCAAGCCTGGACAAGAAACACTGAAGCTTTCTTT. Translated, it gives CASSQAWTRNTEAFF.

The rearrangement joins TRBV19 to TRBJ1-1; no clear D. This CDR3 has 15 amino acids. Germline CDR1 reads LNHDA; CDR2 reads SQIVND (reference sequence). The ends were cut back, 3 bases at V and 2 bases at J, with 13 bases in the middle. CDR3 nucleotides: TGTGCCAGTAGTATGATGGCACGGGAAAACACTGAAGCTTTCTTT. It codes for CASSMMARENTEAFF.

V and J are TRBV24-1 and TRBJ2-1, with a tentative D call TRBD2 (6 bases). Germline-derived CDR1 and CDR2 are KGHDR and SFDVKD. The V end was cut by 10 bases, the J end by 11 bases, with 20 bases between. This CDR3 is 13 amino acids long. This CDR3 is CATDHFFGGKQFF. DNA for the CDR3: TGTGCCACGGACCACTTTTTCGGCGGGAAGCAGTTCTTC.

The chain recombines TRBV19 with TRBJ2-3, with TRBD2 identical over 9 bases. CDR3 size: 16 residues. The V gene end was trimmed by 4 bases and the J gene end by 1 base; junction bases not matched to a gene: 6. Per germline, CDR1 LNHDA and CDR2 SQIVND (reference sequence). The chain's CDR3 is CASSTSSSGGTDTQYF. DNA of the CDR3: TGTGCCAGTAGTACCTCCTCTAGCGGGGGCACAGATACGCAGTATTTT.

With regard to this clone: The same CDR3 also results from other DNA sequences found in this sample. The V and J genes are TRBV5-1 and TRBJ1-4, with D possibly being TRBD1 (6 bases). Germline V gives CDR1 SGHRS, CDR2 YFSETQ. Trimming pared 0 bases from V and 7 bases from J, leaving 10 bases between. This CDR3 contains 14 residues. CDR3: CASSLGQGSEKLFF. CDR3 DNA sequence: TGCGCCAGCAGCTTGGGGCAGGGGAGTGAAAAACTGTTTTTT.

This clone was recorded a few times. The chain joins TRBV30 to TRBJ1-2; 12 nucleotides agree with TRBD1. The germline V gene has CDR1 GTSNPN and CDR2 SVGIG (reference sequence). With 2 bases clipped from V and 8 bases from J, the junction kept 6 bases outside the gene matches. The CDR3 has 14 residues. The CDR3 nucleotides are TGTGCCTGGAGTACTGGGACAGGGGGCTTCGGCTACACCTTC. It codes for CAWSTGTGGFGYTF.

The chain has TRBV4-2 and TRBJ2-5; 10 bases match TRBD2. The CDR3 has 18 amino acids. Germline-derived CDR1 and CDR2 are LGHNA and YNFKEQ. Unmatched junction bases numbered 8, after V lost 1 base and J lost 0 bases. In nucleotides, the CDR3 is TGTGCCAGCAGCCAAGGGTTAGCGGGGGGTAGGTACCAAGAGACCCAGTACTTC. Protein product: CASSQGLAGGRYQETQYF.